Presented here are 5 T cell receptor beta chains from one specimen sequenced in a study of post-analysis software for immune sequencing data (dated by TCRdb to between 2014 and 2017). General conclusions and limits of the study: Significantly higher frequencies in patients than in controls were found for several TRBV segments, including TRBV5-6, TRBV5-1 and TRBV20-1.

Their antigens are not known. The method was PCR. Instrument on record: Illumina HiSeq 2500. Unique molecular identifiers were incorporated into TCR beta cDNA libraries to reduce PCR and sequencing biases. TCRdb redid the processing of the public reads, applying fastp at Q25 and MiXCR, and retained in-frame beta chains. Identical CDR3 protein sequences are pooled into one entry, listed with their most common genes and DNA. Across this sample there are 350,000 to 450,000 distinct CDR3 sequences, with approximately 33% seen only once. 10% to 15% of the sample goes to the ten largest clones. The sample taken for sequencing was blood. These receptors were obtained from a girl aged 10-17 years with multiple sclerosis.

This clonotype was found a few times. The V call is TRBV12-3 or TRBV12-4, the J call TRBJ2-3; D might be TRBD2 (5 bases). Trimming took 3 bases from V and 4 from J, leaving 8 bases between them. The CDR3 spans 13 residues. The CDR3 sequence: CASSLDSSDTQYF. CDR3 DNA sequence: TGTGCCAGCAGTTTGGACTCCTCAGATACGCAGTATTTT.

This clonotype turned up a few times. The genes are TRBV4-1 and TRBJ2-5, with TRBD2 matching 10 bases. The CDR3 spans 18 residues. Germline trimming cut 2 bases from V and 0 bases from J; bases unmatched to any gene: 9. The V gene's germline CDR1 is MGHRA and CDR2 YSYEKL. In DNA form, the CDR3 reads TGCGCCAGCAGCCAACAACTAGCGGGGACCCAGTACCAAGAGACCCAGTACTTC. Amino acids: CASSQQLAGTQYQETQYF.

The genes are TRBV5-1 and TRBJ2-7; D ambiguous. CDR3 length: 14 amino acids. V was clipped by 1 base and J by 1 base, with 9 bases between them. CDR1 and CDR2 from the germline V gene are SGHRS and YFSETQ. The CDR3 DNA follows: TGCGCCAGCAGCTTGCGGGCAGCGTCCTACGAGCAGTACTTC. It codes for CASSLRAASYEQYF.

The chain is built from TRBV5-1 and TRBJ2-4; 7 bases are shared with TRBD1. The J call may be in error: the DNA end matches TRBJ2-5 better. Germline assignment: CDR1 SGHRS and CDR2 YFSETQ. The CDR3 is 15 amino acids. The CDR3 loop is CASSLGTGRQETQYF. The CDR3 region has the DNA TGCGCCAGCAGCTTGGGGACAGGCCGCCAAGAGACCCAGTACTTC.

This chain joins TRBV3-1 and TRBJ2-7; 7 nucleotides line up with TRBD2. The CDR3 loop spans 15 amino acids. Germline values: CDR1 LGHDT, CDR2 YNNKEL (reference sequence). Trimming took 0 bases from V and 0 from J; bases not matched to a gene: 2. CDR3 sequence reads: CASSQEVAGSYEQYF. The DNA of the CDR3 is TGTGCCAGCAGCCAAGAAGTAGCGGGCTCCTACGAGCAGTACTTC.